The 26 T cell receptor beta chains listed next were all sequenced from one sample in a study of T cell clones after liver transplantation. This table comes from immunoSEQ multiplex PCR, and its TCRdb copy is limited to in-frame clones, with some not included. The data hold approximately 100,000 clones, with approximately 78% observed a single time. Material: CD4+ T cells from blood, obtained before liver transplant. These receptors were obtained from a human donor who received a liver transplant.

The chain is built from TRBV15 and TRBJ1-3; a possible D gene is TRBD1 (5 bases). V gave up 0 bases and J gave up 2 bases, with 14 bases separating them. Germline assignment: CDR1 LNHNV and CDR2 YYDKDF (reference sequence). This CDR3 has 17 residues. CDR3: CATSRERGGSAGNTIYF. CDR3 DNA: TGTGCCACCAGCAGAGAACGGGGGGGAAGCGCTGGAAACACCATATATTTT.

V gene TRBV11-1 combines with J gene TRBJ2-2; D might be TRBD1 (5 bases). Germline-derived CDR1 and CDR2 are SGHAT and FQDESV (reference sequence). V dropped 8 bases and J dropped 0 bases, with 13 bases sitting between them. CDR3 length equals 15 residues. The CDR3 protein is CASRWAGTNTGELFF. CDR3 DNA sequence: TGTGCCAGCCGATGGGCAGGGACGAACACCGGGGAGCTGTTTTTT. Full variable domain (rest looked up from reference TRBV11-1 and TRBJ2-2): EAEVAQSPRYKITEKSQAVAFWCDPISGHATLYWYRQILGQGPELLVQFQDESVVDDSQLPKDRFSAERLKGVDSTLKIQPAELGDSAMYLCASRWAGTNTGELFFGEGSRLTVL.

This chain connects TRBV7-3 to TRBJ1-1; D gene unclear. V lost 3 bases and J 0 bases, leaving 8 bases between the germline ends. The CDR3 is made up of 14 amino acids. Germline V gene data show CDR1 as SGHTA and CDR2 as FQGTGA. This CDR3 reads CASSFDGLNTEAFF. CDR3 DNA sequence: TGTGCCAGCAGCTTTGATGGGTTGAACACTGAAGCTTTCTTT.

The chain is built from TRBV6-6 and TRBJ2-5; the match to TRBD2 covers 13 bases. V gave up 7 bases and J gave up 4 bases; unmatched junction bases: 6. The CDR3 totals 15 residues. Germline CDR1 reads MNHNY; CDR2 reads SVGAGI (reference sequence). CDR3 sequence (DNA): TGTGCCAGCAAAACGGGACTAGCGGGGTCAGAGACCCAGTACTTC. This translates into CASKTGLAGSETQYF.

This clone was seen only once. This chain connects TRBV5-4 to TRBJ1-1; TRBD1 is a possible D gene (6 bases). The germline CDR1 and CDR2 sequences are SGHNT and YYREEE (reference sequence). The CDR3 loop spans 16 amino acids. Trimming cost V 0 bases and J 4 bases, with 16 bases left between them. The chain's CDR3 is CASSLGHRGGGTEAFF. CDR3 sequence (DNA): TGTGCCAGCAGCTTGGGCCATCGAGGAGGGGGCACTGAAGCTTTCTTT.

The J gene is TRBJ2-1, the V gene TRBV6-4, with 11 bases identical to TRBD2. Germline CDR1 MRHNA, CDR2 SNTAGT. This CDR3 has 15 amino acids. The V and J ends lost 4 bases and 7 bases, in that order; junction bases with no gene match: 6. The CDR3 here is CASSAELAGVNEQFF. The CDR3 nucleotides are TGTGCCAGCAGTGCCGAACTAGCGGGGGTTAATGAGCAGTTCTTC.

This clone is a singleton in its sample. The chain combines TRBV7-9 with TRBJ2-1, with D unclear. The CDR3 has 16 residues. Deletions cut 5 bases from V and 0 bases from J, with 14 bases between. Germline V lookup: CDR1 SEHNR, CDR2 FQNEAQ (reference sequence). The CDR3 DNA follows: TGTGCCAGCAGCCTCCTTGGGCAGAGCTCCTACAATGAGCAGTTCTTC. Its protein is CASSLLGQSSYNEQFF.

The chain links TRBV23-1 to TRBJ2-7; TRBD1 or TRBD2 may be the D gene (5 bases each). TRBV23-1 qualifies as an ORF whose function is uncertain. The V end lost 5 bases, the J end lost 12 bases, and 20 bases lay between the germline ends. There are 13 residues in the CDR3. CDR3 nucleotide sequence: TGCGCCAGCAGTTACTACTGGGACCGCCTGAGGTACTTC. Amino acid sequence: CASSYYWDRLRYF.

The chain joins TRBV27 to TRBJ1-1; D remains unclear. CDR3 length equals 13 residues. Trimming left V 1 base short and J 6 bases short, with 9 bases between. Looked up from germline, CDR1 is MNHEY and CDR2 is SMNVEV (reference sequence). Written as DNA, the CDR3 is TGTGCCAGCAGTTTATTAATTAGAGCTGAAGCTTTCTTT. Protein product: CASSLLIRAEAFF.

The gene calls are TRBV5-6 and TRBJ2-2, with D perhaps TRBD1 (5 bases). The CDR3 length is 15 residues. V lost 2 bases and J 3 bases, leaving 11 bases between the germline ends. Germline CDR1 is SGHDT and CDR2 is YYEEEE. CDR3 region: CASSLRTQHTGELFF. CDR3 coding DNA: TGTGCCAGCAGCTTAAGGACACAGCACACCGGGGAGCTGTTTTTT.

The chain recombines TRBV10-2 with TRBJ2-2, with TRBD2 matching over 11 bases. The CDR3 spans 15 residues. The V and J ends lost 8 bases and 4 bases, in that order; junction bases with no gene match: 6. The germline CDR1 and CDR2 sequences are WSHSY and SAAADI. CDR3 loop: CASGGTSGPTGELFF. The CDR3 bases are TGCGCCAGCGGAGGGACTAGCGGCCCCACCGGGGAGCTGTTTTTT.

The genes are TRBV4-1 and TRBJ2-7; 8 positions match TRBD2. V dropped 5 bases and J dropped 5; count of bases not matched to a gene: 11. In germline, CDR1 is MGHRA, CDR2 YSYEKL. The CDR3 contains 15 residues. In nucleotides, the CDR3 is TGCGCCAGCAGCATGACCCCGGGACTAGTCAACGAGCAGTACTTC. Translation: CASSMTPGLVNEQYF.

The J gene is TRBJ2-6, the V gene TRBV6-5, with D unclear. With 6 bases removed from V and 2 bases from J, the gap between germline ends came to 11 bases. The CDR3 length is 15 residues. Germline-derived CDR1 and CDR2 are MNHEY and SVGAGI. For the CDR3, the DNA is TGTGCCAGCAGCCCGGAAGGGACTGGGGCCAACGTCCTGACTTTC. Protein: CASSPEGTGANVLTF.

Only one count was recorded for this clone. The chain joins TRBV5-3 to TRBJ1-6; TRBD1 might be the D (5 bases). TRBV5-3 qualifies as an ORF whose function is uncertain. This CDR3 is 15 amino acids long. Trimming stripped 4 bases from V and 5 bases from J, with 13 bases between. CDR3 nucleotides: TGTGCCAGAAGCCTAGGGACGGCGGATAATTCACCCCTCCACTTT. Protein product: CARSLGTADNSPLHF.

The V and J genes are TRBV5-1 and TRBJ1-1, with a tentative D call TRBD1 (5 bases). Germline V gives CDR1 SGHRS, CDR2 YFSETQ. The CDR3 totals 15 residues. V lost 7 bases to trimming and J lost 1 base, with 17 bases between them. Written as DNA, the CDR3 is TGCGCCAGCGCTGTAGGGGTGGGAGGGAACACTGAAGCTTTCTTT. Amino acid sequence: CASAVGVGGNTEAFF.

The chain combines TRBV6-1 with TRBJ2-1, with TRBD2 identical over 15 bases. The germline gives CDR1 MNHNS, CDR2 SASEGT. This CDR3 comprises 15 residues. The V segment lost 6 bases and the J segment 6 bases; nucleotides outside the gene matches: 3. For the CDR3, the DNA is TGTGCCAGCAGAGGACTAGCGGGAGGGTCCAATGAGCAGTTCTTC. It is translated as CASRGLAGGSNEQFF.

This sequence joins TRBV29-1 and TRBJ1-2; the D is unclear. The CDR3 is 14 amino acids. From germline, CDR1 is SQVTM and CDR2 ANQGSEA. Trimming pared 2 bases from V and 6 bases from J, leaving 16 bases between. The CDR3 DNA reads TGCAGCGTTGAAATTGTGGCAGGACTGGATGGCTACACCTTC. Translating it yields CSVEIVAGLDGYTF. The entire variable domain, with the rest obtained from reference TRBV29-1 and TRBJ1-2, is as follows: SAVISQKPSRDICQRGTSLTIQCQVDSQVTMMFWYRQQPGQSLTLIATANQGSEATYESGFVIDKFPISRPNLTFSTLTVSNMSPEDSSIYLCSVEIVAGLDGYTFGSGTRLTVV.

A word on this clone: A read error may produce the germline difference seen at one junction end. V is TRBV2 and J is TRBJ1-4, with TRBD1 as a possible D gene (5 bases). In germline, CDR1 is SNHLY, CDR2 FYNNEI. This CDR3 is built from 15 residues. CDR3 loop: CASSELGTSNEKLFF. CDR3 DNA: TGTGCCAGCAGTGAACTGGGGACGTCTAACGAAAAACTGTTTTTT.

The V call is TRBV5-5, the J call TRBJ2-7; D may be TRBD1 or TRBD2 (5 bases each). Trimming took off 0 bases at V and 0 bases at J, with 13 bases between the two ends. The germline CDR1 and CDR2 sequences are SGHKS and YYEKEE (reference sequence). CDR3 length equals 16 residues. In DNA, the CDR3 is TGTGCCAGCAGCTTGGCCGGCACCGGGACCTCCTACGAGCAGTACTTC. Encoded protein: CASSLAGTGTSYEQYF.

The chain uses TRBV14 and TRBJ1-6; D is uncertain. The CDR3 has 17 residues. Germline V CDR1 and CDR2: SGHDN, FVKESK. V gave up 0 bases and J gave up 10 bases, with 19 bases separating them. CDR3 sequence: CASSQDLPGRLGSPLHF. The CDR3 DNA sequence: TGTGCCAGCAGCCAAGATCTCCCGGGGAGGCTAGGATCACCCCTCCACTTT.

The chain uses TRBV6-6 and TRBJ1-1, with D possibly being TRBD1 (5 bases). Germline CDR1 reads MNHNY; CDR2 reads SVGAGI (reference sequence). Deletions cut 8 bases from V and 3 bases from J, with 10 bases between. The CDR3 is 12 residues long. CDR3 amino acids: CASRRGDTEAFF. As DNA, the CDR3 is TGTGCCAGCCGCCGGGGCGACACTGAAGCTTTCTTT.

The CDR3: CASSRDAVQGATEAFF. CDR3 nucleotide sequence: TGTGCCAGCAGCAGAGATGCCGTACAGGGAGCGACTGAAGCTTTCTTT. This chain joins TRBV7-9 and TRBJ1-1; a possible D gene is TRBD1 (6 bases). Germline V gene sequence: CDR1 SEHNR, CDR2 FQNEAQ (reference sequence). CDR3 length: 16 amino acids. Trimming shortened V by 5 bases and J by 5 bases, and 21 bases separated the two germline ends.

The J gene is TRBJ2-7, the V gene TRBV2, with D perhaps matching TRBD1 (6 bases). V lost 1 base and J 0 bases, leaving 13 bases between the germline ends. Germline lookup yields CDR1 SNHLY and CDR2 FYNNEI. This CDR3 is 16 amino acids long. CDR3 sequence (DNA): TGTGCCAGCAGTGAAGGGGGGCTGACTCGCTCCTACGAGCAGTACTTC. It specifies CASSEGGLTRSYEQYF.

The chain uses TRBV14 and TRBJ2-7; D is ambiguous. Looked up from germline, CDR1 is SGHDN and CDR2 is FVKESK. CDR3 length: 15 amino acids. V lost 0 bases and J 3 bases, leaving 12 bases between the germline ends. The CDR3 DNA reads TGTGCCAGCAGCCAAGAAGACACCAGAGTCTACGAGCAGTACTTC. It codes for CASSQEDTRVYEQYF.

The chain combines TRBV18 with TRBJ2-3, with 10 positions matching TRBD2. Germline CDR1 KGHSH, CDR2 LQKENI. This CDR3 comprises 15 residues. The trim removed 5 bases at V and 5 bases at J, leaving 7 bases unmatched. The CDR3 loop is CASSSLAGMGDTQYF. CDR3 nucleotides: TGTGCCAGCTCATCACTAGCGGGAATGGGAGATACGCAGTATTTT.

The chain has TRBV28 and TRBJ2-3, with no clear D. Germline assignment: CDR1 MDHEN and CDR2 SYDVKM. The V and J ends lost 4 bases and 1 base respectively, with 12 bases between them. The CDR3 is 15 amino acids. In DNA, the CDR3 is TGTGCCAGCAGTTCCCCTCCGGGCGGCACAGATACGCAGTATTTT. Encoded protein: CASSSPPGGTDTQYF.